One and the same sample provided the 24 T cell receptor beta chains below, sequenced in a study of shared clonotypes between healthy human individuals. Clones were read by immunoSEQ multiplex PCR, and TCRdb kept only the in-frame ones, dropping some. The table records 2.3 million or so clones, 85% to 95% of them present only once. Sequencing was performed on naive CD4+ T cells from PBMCs. Noted subset: CD45RA+ positively selected. The receptor set was obtained from a man in his late teens or twenties in good health. Some clones in this sample may be carry-over from other donors' samples.

CDR3 in amino acids: CASSLRVMNSPLHF. The CDR3 DNA follows: TGTGCCAGCAGCTTAAGGGTGATGAATTCACCCCTCCACTTT. The chain uses TRBV7-2 and TRBJ1-6; no firm D call. Germline CDR1 reads SGHTA; CDR2 reads FQGNSA. The V end was cut by 2 bases, the J end by 7 bases, with 9 bases between. The CDR3 runs 14 residues.

V is TRBV7-2 and J is TRBJ2-5; the D gene could be TRBD1 or TRBD2 (5 bases each). From germline, CDR1 is SGHTA and CDR2 FQGNSA. V was trimmed by 3 bases and J by 5 bases, leaving 10 bases between them. This CDR3 comprises 13 residues. CDR3 DNA: TGTGCCAGCAGCTTGCGGTGGGGGGAGACCCAGTACTTC. Translation gives CASSLRWGETQYF.

This sequence joins TRBV5-8 and TRBJ2-1; D remains unclear. Per germline, CDR1 SGHTS and CDR2 YDEGEE. The CDR3 runs 14 residues. Trimming shortened V by 4 bases and J by 1 base, and 9 bases separated the two germline ends. CDR3 nucleotides: TGTGCCAGCAGCGCAAGGAGATCCTACAATGAGCAGTTCTTC. Protein sequence: CASSARRSYNEQFF. Based on the CDR3 plus reference TRBV5-8 and TRBJ2-1, the full variable domain is EAGVTQSPTHLIKTRGQQATLRCSPISGHTSVYWYQQALGLGLQFLLWYDEGEERNRGNFPPRFSGRQFPNYSSELNVNALELEDSALYLCASSARRSYNEQFFGPGTRLTVL.

With regard to this clone: This sample includes further DNA sequences coding for the same CDR3. V is TRBV5-1 and J is TRBJ2-7; 9 positions agree with TRBD2. The CDR3 runs to 13 residues. Germline assignment: CDR1 SGHRS and CDR2 YFSETQ. V was pared by 5 bases and J by 0 bases, with 0 bases of the junction left unmatched. This CDR3 is CASRAGGSYEQYF. DNA of the CDR3: TGCGCCAGCAGAGCGGGAGGCTCCTACGAGCAGTACTTC.

The genes are TRBV7-9 and TRBJ1-1; the D gene is possibly TRBD1 (6 bases). Looked up from germline, CDR1 is SEHNR and CDR2 is FQNEAQ (reference sequence). This CDR3 spans 16 amino acids. V was trimmed by 1 base and J by 5 bases, leaving 17 bases between them. The CDR3: CASSLEQGGPSTEAFF. Written as DNA, the CDR3 is TGTGCCAGCAGCTTAGAACAGGGCGGGCCGTCTACTGAAGCTTTCTTT. Variable domain in full (rest from reference TRBV7-9 and TRBJ1-1): DTGVSQNPRHKITKRGQNVTFRCDPISEHNRLYWYRQTLGQGPEFLTYFQNEAQLEKSRLLSDRFSAERPKGSFSTLEIQRTEQGDSAMYLCASSLEQGGPSTEAFFGQGTRLTVV.

J is TRBJ2-2 and V is TRBV6-5; 8 positions agree with TRBD1. The CDR3 spans 15 residues. V lost 10 bases to trimming and J lost 4 bases; unmatched junction nucleotides: 11. Germline V gene sequence: CDR1 MNHEY, CDR2 SVGAGI. The CDR3 DNA sequence: TGTGCCACTTCACCGGGACAGGCGGCCACCGGGGAGCTGTTTTTT. As protein: CATSPGQAATGELFF.

Turning to this clone: The same CDR3 is also encoded by other DNA sequences in this sample. V and J are TRBV29-1 and TRBJ2-3, with no clear D. The CDR3 is made up of 14 amino acids. In germline, CDR1 is SQVTM, CDR2 ANQGSEA. Trimming removed 1 base from V and 0 bases from J, with 8 bases in between. The chain's CDR3 is CSVEASGSTDTQYF. In nucleotides, the CDR3 is TGCAGCGTTGAAGCGTCCGGAAGCACAGATACGCAGTATTTT.

This sequence joins TRBV14 and TRBJ1-1; D is uncertain. V lost 1 base and J lost 2, with 8 bases in between. Germline assignment: CDR1 SGHDN and CDR2 FVKESK. The length of the CDR3 is 14 residues. The CDR3 region is CASSQGQINTEAFF. The CDR3 DNA is TGTGCCAGCAGCCAAGGTCAGATAAACACTGAAGCTTTCTTT.

This rearrangement joins TRBV4-3 to TRBJ1-4; D is undetermined. V lost 6 bases to trimming and J lost 7 bases, with 21 bases between them. In germline, CDR1 is LGHNA, CDR2 YSLEER. The CDR3 extends over 16 amino acids. CDR3 sequence (DNA): TGCGCCAGCAGACTCATCTCGGGCGAGCGTAGTGAAAAACTGTTTTTT. This translates into CASRLISGERSEKLFF.

The sample holds one count of this clone. The chain links TRBV7-9 to TRBJ2-3, with no clear D. This CDR3 has 13 residues. The germline V gene has CDR1 SEHNR and CDR2 FQNEAQ (reference sequence). Trimming took 5 bases from V and 0 from J, leaving 6 bases between them. CDR3 loop: CASSPDSTDTQYF. The CDR3 bases are TGTGCCAGCAGCCCAGACAGCACAGATACGCAGTATTTT. The whole variable domain, filled in from reference TRBV7-9 and TRBJ2-3, reads DTGVSQNPRHKITKRGQNVTFRCDPISEHNRLYWYRQTLGQGPEFLTYFQNEAQLEKSRLLSDRFSAERPKGSFSTLEIQRTEQGDSAMYLCASSPDSTDTQYFGPGTRLTVL.

A note on this clone: Other DNA variants within this sample encode the same CDR3. The V call is TRBV9, the J call TRBJ1-3, with D unclear. Germline V gives CDR1 SGDLS, CDR2 YYNGEE. V was cut by 3 bases and J by 1 base, with 5 bases left in between. The CDR3 length is 13 residues. CDR3 sequence: CASSADSGNTIYF. As DNA, the CDR3 is TGTGCCAGCAGCGCCGATTCTGGAAACACCATATATTTT. Full variable domain (missing parts from reference TRBV9 and TRBJ1-3): DSGVTQTPKHLITATGQRVTLRCSPRSGDLSVYWYQQSLDQGLQFLIQYYNGEERAKGNILERFSAQQFPDLHSELNLSSLELGDSALYFCASSADSGNTIYFGEGSWLTVV.

The gene calls are TRBV5-4 and TRBJ2-1; 9 nucleotides match TRBD1. After removal of 4 bases from V and 5 bases from J, the junction contained 7 bases not matched to a gene. The germline V gene encodes CDR1 SGHNT and CDR2 YYREEE (reference sequence). The CDR3 runs to 15 residues. This CDR3 is CASSREDRGHNEQFF. The CDR3 DNA sequence: TGTGCCAGCAGCCGTGAGGACAGGGGCCACAATGAGCAGTTCTTC.

V gene TRBV6-1 combines with J gene TRBJ2-7, with D possibly being TRBD2 (6 bases). The CDR3 runs 14 residues. Germline values: CDR1 MNHNS, CDR2 SASEGT. Trimming took off 8 bases at V and 2 bases at J, with 16 bases between the two ends. The DNA of the CDR3 is TGTGCCAGCCGTGGGAGGTACCTCACCTACGAGCAGTACTTC. It yields the protein CASRGRYLTYEQYF.

The chain links TRBV19 to TRBJ1-5; D not resolved. The CDR3 consists of 14 residues. From germline, CDR1 is LNHDA and CDR2 SQIVND (reference sequence). Trimming removed 5 bases from V and 6 bases from J, with 14 bases in between. This chain's CDR3 is CASSPVLRSQPQHF. CDR3 sequence (DNA): TGTGCCAGTAGTCCCGTTCTAAGGAGTCAGCCCCAGCATTTT.

J is TRBJ1-2 and V is TRBV30; TRBD1 is a possible D gene (5 bases). This CDR3 region has 16 residues. Trimming stripped 0 bases from V and 2 bases from J, with 16 bases between. The germline V gene has CDR1 GTSNPN and CDR2 SVGIG (reference sequence). The CDR3 region has the DNA TGTGCCTGGAGTGTAACCCGTTTGGCAGGGAACTATGGCTACACCTTC. Encoded protein: CAWSVTRLAGNYGYTF.

Only one count was recorded for this clone. The V gene is TRBV7-3, the J gene TRBJ2-1; 10 positions match TRBD2. Germline V lookup: CDR1 SGHTA, CDR2 FQGTGA. V trimming: 3 bases; J trimming: 9 bases; junction bases outside the gene matches: 8. The CDR3 spans 15 residues. The CDR3 DNA is TGTGCCAGCAGCTTTGGGACTAGCGCGAATCTTGAGCAGTTCTTC. Amino acid sequence: CASSFGTSANLEQFF. Full variable domain (rest looked up from reference TRBV7-3 and TRBJ2-1): GAGVSQTPSNKVTEKGKYVELRCDPISGHTALYWYRQSLGQGPEFLIYFQGTGAADDSGLPNDRFFAVRPEGSVSTLKIQRTERGDSAVYLCASSFGTSANLEQFFGPGTRLTVL.

This chain joins TRBV6-6 and TRBJ2-2, with D possibly matching TRBD2 (6 bases). V was shortened by 2 bases and J by 7 bases, with 14 bases between the two germline ends. CDR1 MNHNY and CDR2 SVGAGI come from the germline V gene (reference sequence). CDR3 length equals 15 residues. CDR3 coding DNA: TGTGCCAGCAGTTACGTCCAGGGAGGCGTCGGGGAGCTGTTTTTT. Its protein is CASSYVQGGVGELFF.

This clone was counted a single time. The chain combines TRBV30 with TRBJ2-3; a weak D match, TRBD2 (6 bases). The CDR3 covers 14 residues. CDR1 GTSNPN and CDR2 SVGIG come from the germline V gene (reference sequence). V was clipped by 1 base and J by 0 bases, with 8 bases between them. The CDR3 protein is CAWSAGTSTDTQYF. Written as DNA, the CDR3 is TGTGCCTGGAGTGCCGGGACTAGCACAGATACGCAGTATTTT. Filled out from reference TRBV30 and TRBJ2-3, the complete variable domain reads SQTIHQWPATLVQPVGSPLSLECTVEGTSNPNLYWYRQAAGRGLQLLFYSVGIGQISSEVPQNLSASRPQDRQFILSSKKLLLSDSGFYLCAWSAGTSTDTQYFGPGTRLTVL.

V and J are TRBV28 and TRBJ2-4, with D maybe TRBD2 (5 bases). The ends were cut back, 3 bases at V and 0 bases at J, with 12 bases in the middle. Germline V lookup: CDR1 MDHEN, CDR2 SYDVKM. CDR3 size: 16 residues. In DNA, the CDR3 is TGTGCCAGCAGTTTCGGACTGTTCCTAGCCAAAAACATTCAGTACTTC. Translation gives CASSFGLFLAKNIQYF.

J is TRBJ1-3 and V is TRBV15; maybe TRBD1 (5 bases). Looked up from germline, CDR1 is LNHNV and CDR2 is YYDKDF (reference sequence). V lost 9 bases and J 4 bases, leaving 13 bases between the germline ends. The CDR3 has 13 amino acids. In nucleotides, the CDR3 is TGTGCCACTCGACCCGAGGGGGGAAACACCATATATTTT. It yields the protein CATRPEGGNTIYF.

This clone was counted a single time. The rearrangement uses TRBV27 and TRBJ2-3; D is possibly TRBD1 (6 bases). Germline CDR1 MNHEY, CDR2 SMNVEV (reference sequence). The CDR3 extends over 14 amino acids. Trimming left V 5 bases short and J 0 bases short, with 9 bases between. In DNA form, the CDR3 reads TGTGCCAGCAGTCCCGACAGGAGCACAGATACGCAGTATTTT. Protein sequence: CASSPDRSTDTQYF.

This chain connects TRBV25-1 to TRBJ1-3; unclear D gene. V lost 1 base and J 2 bases, leaving 6 bases between the germline ends. Germline-derived CDR1 and CDR2 are MGHDK and SYGVNS. There are 14 residues in the CDR3. The CDR3 DNA reads TGTGCCAGCAGTGAATGGGTTGCTGGAAACACCATATATTTT. It is translated as CASSEWVAGNTIYF. The full variable domain, rest sourced from reference TRBV25-1 and TRBJ1-3, is EADIYQTPRYLVIGTGKKITLECSQTMGHDKMYWYQQDPGMELHLIHYSYGVNSTEKGDLSSESTVSRIRTEHFPLTLESARPSHTSQYLCASSEWVAGNTIYFGEGSWLTVV.

This chain uses TRBV6-5 with TRBJ2-7, with TRBD1 matching over 7 bases. CDR3 length: 15 residues. V was clipped by 3 bases and J by 4 bases; unmatched bases: 9. From germline, CDR1 is MNHEY and CDR2 SVGAGI. The CDR3 DNA follows: TGTGCCAGCAGTTATCAGAGGGGGCCTGTTTACGAGCAGTACTTC. This sequence encodes CASSYQRGPVYEQYF.

The CDR3 region has the DNA TGCGCCAGCAGCCACGTAGCGGGAGTGTTGCGGAATGAGCAGTTCTTC. It specifies CASSHVAGVLRNEQFF. V and J are TRBV4-1 and TRBJ2-1, with 9 bases that match TRBD2. Germline CDR1 MGHRA, CDR2 YSYEKL. CDR3 size: 16 residues. Unmatched junction bases numbered 10, after V lost 3 bases and J lost 7 bases.